This TCR beta chain was profiled in a study of T cell changes during pregnancy in multiple sclerosis. TCRdb's table, derived via immunoSEQ multiplex PCR, lists solely in-frame clones and lacks some. The table includes some 30,000 clones, around 90% detected once. V shed 3 bases, J shed 3 bases, and the junction held 2 bases outside the gene matches. There are 14 residues in the CDR3. Germline assignment: CDR1 MNHEY and CDR2 SMNVEV (reference sequence). The rearrangement joins TRBV27 to TRBJ2-7, with 10 bases aligning to TRBD2. Here the sequenced sample was CD8+ T cells from peripheral blood mononuclear cells, taken before pregnancy. The clonotype was recovered from a female donor with multiple sclerosis, enrolled in a pregnancy study. The CDR3 loop is CASSLSGGDYEQYF. The CDR3 DNA reads TGTGCCAGCAGTTTGAGCGGGGGGGACTACGAGCAGTACTTC.